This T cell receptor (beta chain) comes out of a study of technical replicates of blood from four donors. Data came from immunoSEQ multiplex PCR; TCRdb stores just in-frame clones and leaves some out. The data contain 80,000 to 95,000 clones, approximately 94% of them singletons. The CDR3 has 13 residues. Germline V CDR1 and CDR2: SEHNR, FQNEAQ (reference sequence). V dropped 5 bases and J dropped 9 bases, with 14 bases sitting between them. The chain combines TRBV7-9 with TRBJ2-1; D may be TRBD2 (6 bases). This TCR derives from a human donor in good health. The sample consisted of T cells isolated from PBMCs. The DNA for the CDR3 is TGTGCCAGCAGCACCTATAGCGGAAGTGAGCAGTTCTTC. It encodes CASSTYSGSEQFF.